Reported below is one T cell receptor (beta chain). PCR involved 60 Vbeta and 13 Jbeta primers. Sequencing was performed with immunoSEQ multiplex PCR; in TCRdb, only in-frame clones are kept and a portion is missing. This sample's table reports fewer than 250,000 clones. The sample originates from a study of cytomegalovirus exposure and HLA in healthy donors. Germline-derived CDR1 and CDR2 are LNHDA and SQIVND (reference sequence). The CDR3 totals 14 residues. V lost 6 bases to trimming and J lost 6 bases; unmatched junction nucleotides: 6. The chain carries TRBV19 and TRBJ1-4; 8 bases line up with TRBD1. The source is a woman aged 25 to 45 in good health and CMV-seropositive. Sequencing was performed on PBMCs. The CDR3, as DNA: TGTGCCAGTAGCCTACAGGGGGGAGATGAAAAACTGTTTTTT. This sequence encodes CASSLQGGDEKLFF.